Presented here are 30 T cell receptor beta chains from one specimen sequenced in a study of glioma-infiltrating T cells after dendritic cell vaccination. Time point denoted: after dendritic cell vaccination, including at tumor progression/relapse. The method was immunoSEQ multiplex PCR; TCRdb's version includes in-frame clones alone and lacks a portion of them. Of just under 100,000 clones in the sample, more than 70% were seen once. The sequenced sample was blood, obtained after dendritic cell vaccination. The receptor set was obtained from a human donor with glioblastoma.

The rearrangement joins TRBV7-8 to TRBJ2-4; 12 nucleotides match TRBD1. Germline CDR1 SGHVS, CDR2 FQNEAQ. The CDR3 extends over 19 amino acids. The ends lost 4 bases at V and 2 bases at J; junction bases unmatched: 12. The CDR3 coding sequence is TGTGCCAGCAGCTCCTACCGGGACAGGGGGCGATGGTCCAAAAACATTCAGTACTTC. Translating gives CASSSYRDRGRWSKNIQYF.

This clone showed up just once. V usage is TRBV2 and J usage is TRBJ2-3; D uncertain. The CDR3 spans 15 residues. Between the trimmed V and J ends, which lost 5 bases and 0 bases, there was a span of 12 bases. CDR1 and CDR2 (germline): SNHLY, FYNNEI. The CDR3 sequence: CASSLAGFSTDTQYF. CDR3 nucleotides: TGTGCCAGCAGTCTGGCCGGGTTCAGCACAGATACGCAGTATTTT.

The chain employs TRBV6-1 and TRBJ1-2; D might be TRBD1 (6 bases). The CDR3 covers 15 residues. The germline V gene encodes CDR1 MNHNS and CDR2 SASEGT. Trimming took 1 base from V and 6 from J, leaving 15 bases between them. In nucleotides, the CDR3 is TGTGCCAGCAGTGAAGACGGACAGCTACTCCATGGCTACACCTTC. Its protein product is CASSEDGQLLHGYTF.

V usage is TRBV5-4 and J usage is TRBJ2-1; D uncertain. Germline V gene data show CDR1 as SGHNT and CDR2 as YYREEE (reference sequence). Trimming removed 0 bases at V and 0 bases at J, with 10 bases between. The CDR3 is made up of 16 amino acids. CDR3 nucleotides: TGTGCCAGCAGCTTGGTTTTTGCTAGCTCCTACAATGAGCAGTTCTTC. The encoded protein is CASSLVFASSYNEQFF.

The chain uses TRBV7-6 and TRBJ1-4; D gene ambiguous. This CDR3 is 16 amino acids long. V was shortened by 1 base and J by 7 bases, with 16 bases between the two germline ends. From germline, CDR1 is SGHVS and CDR2 FNYEAQ. The CDR3 DNA follows: TGTGCCAGCAGCTTAGGGGCGGCGGGTAGCAGTGAAAAACTGTTTTTT. Translating gives CASSLGAAGSSEKLFF.

V gene TRBV2 combines with J gene TRBJ2-1; TRBD2 matches 8 bases. CDR1 SNHLY and CDR2 FYNNEI come from the germline V gene. There are 14 residues in the CDR3. V trimming: 5 bases; J trimming: 10 bases; junction bases outside the gene matches: 10. Written as DNA, the CDR3 is TGTGCCAGCAGTCGCGGGACTAGGGGTAGGGAGCAGTTCTTC. Translated, it gives CASSRGTRGREQFF.

This clone was recorded a few times. This sequence joins TRBV2 and TRBJ2-7; 7 positions match TRBD1. Germline-derived CDR1 and CDR2 are SNHLY and FYNNEI. Losses at the gene ends were 6 bases for V and 12 bases for J; bases not matched to a gene: 8. This CDR3 comprises 11 residues. As DNA, the CDR3 is TGTGCCAGCAGAGAGGGACAGCCGACGTACTTC. It translates to CASREGQPTYF.

The chain has TRBV28 and TRBJ1-2, with D unclear. V lost 10 bases and J lost 4, with 7 bases in between. The V gene's germline CDR1 is MDHEN and CDR2 SYDVKM. The CDR3 runs to 10 residues. In nucleotides, the CDR3 is TGTGCCACGTGGGCCTATGGCTACACCTTC. Translating gives CATWAYGYTF.

The gene calls are TRBV10-3 and TRBJ2-3; 8 positions match TRBD1. CDR1 is ENHRY, CDR2 SYGVKD, per germline. After removal of 2 bases from V and 5 bases from J, the junction contained 6 bases not matched to a gene. The CDR3 covers 15 residues. The DNA of the CDR3 is TGTGCCATCAGTGAGCCCGGACAGGGTAGAGATACGCAGTATTTT. Protein: CAISEPGQGRDTQYF.

The rearrangement links TRBV10-3 to TRBJ1-1, with D tentatively TRBD1 (6 bases). CDR1 and CDR2 (germline): ENHRY, SYGVKD. The CDR3 runs 14 residues. V gave up 6 bases and J gave up 1 base, with 12 bases separating them. In DNA, the CDR3 is TGTGCCATCAGGCGGACAGAAAGGAACACTGAAGCTTTCTTT. Encoded protein: CAIRRTERNTEAFF.

The chain combines TRBV30 with TRBJ1-5, with D maybe TRBD1 (6 bases). Trimming shortened V by 2 bases and J by 4 bases, and 15 bases separated the two germline ends. Germline lookup yields CDR1 GTSNPN and CDR2 SVGIG (reference sequence). The CDR3 loop spans 15 amino acids. CDR3 coding DNA: TGTGCCTGGAGTACAGGGATCCCCTTAAATCAGCCCCAGCATTTT. It specifies CAWSTGIPLNQPQHF.

The chain joins TRBV7-9 to TRBJ2-1, with 7 bases that match TRBD2. The V segment lost 4 bases and the J segment 10 bases; nucleotides outside the gene matches: 10. Germline V gene sequence: CDR1 SEHNR, CDR2 FQNEAQ (reference sequence). The CDR3 has 14 residues. The CDR3 reads CASSYPNGGGEQFF. The CDR3 DNA is TGTGCCAGCAGCTATCCGAACGGCGGGGGAGAGCAGTTCTTC.

This clone has a single count. V is TRBV5-6 and J is TRBJ2-7; D is perhaps TRBD1 (6 bases). Germline CDR1 reads SGHDT; CDR2 reads YYEEEE. This CDR3 is built from 14 residues. V gave up 4 bases and J gave up 0 bases, with 11 bases separating them. The CDR3 region has the DNA TGTGCCAGCAGCAACTACAGGGTCTCCTACGAGCAGTACTTC. Protein sequence: CASSNYRVSYEQYF.

The chain is built from TRBV5-1 and TRBJ1-2; D uncertain. The CDR3 extends over 18 amino acids. Trimming took off 0 bases at V and 0 bases at J, with 18 bases between the two ends. CDR1 and CDR2 from the germline V gene are SGHRS and YFSETQ. This chain's CDR3 is CASSLEFGGSQANYGYTF. The CDR3, as DNA: TGCGCCAGCAGCTTGGAATTTGGAGGGAGTCAAGCTAACTATGGCTACACCTTC.

In its sample, this clone was seen a few times. The V call is TRBV5-1, the J call TRBJ1-6; no clear D. The germline V and J ends were trimmed by 0 bases and 0 bases, with 4 bases remaining between them. This CDR3 contains 15 residues. Germline V CDR1 and CDR2: SGHRS, YFSETQ. CDR3 sequence (DNA): TGCGCCAGCAGCTTGGTGAGCTCCTATAATTCACCCCTCCACTTT. It translates to CASSLVSSYNSPLHF.

The chain links TRBV6-1 to TRBJ1-1; TRBD1 matches at 7 bases. The V gene end was trimmed by 7 bases and the J gene end by 5 bases; junction bases not matched to a gene: 7. The CDR3 consists of 13 residues. Germline CDR1 reads MNHNS; CDR2 reads SASEGT. The CDR3: CASIPPGQTEAFF. CDR3 coding DNA: TGTGCCAGCATTCCTCCGGGACAGACTGAAGCTTTCTTT.

V is TRBV5-5 and J is TRBJ2-3; D uncertain. The ends were cut back, 5 bases at V and 2 bases at J, with 6 bases in the middle. CDR1 is SGHKS and CDR2 is YYEKEE in the germline V gene (reference sequence). This CDR3 contains 12 residues. CDR3 protein: CASRGHTDTQYF. CDR3 in DNA: TGTGCCAGCAGGGGCCACACAGATACGCAGTATTTT.

This chain links TRBV6-5 with TRBJ1-1; D is unresolved. This CDR3 has 16 amino acids. Trimming left V 0 bases short and J 1 base short, with 12 bases between. Germline V gene lookup returns CDR1 MNHEY and CDR2 SVGAGI. In nucleotides, the CDR3 is TGTGCCAGCAGTTACTCTGGGAGAGGGCCGAACACTGAAGCTTTCTTT. This translates into CASSYSGRGPNTEAFF.

V gene TRBV11-2 combines with J gene TRBJ1-2; no definite D call. Germline CDR1 reads SGHAT; CDR2 reads FQNNGV. Deletions cut 5 bases from V and 6 bases from J, with 10 bases between. The CDR3 has 12 amino acids. CDR3 sequence: CASSLESNGYTF. The CDR3 DNA sequence: TGTGCCAGCAGCCTCGAATCTAATGGCTACACCTTC.

The V call is TRBV2, the J call TRBJ2-3; 10 bases line up with TRBD2. The J segment lost 2 bases and the V segment lost 3 bases, leaving 11 bases of the junction unmatched. CDR3 length equals 18 residues. Germline CDR1 is SNHLY and CDR2 is FYNNEI. The CDR3 sequence is CASSDPTSGFVSTDTQYF. As DNA, the CDR3 is TGTGCCAGCAGTGACCCGACTAGCGGGTTTGTATCCACAGATACGCAGTATTTT.

CDR3 DNA: TGCGCCAGCAGCTTGGGTCAAGGGGAGGTTGAAAAACTGTTTTTT. This sequence encodes CASSLGQGEVEKLFF. The chain has TRBV5-1 and TRBJ1-4, with D perhaps TRBD1 (5 bases). V lost 0 bases and J lost 7, with 13 bases in between. CDR1 SGHRS and CDR2 YFSETQ come from the germline V gene. The CDR3 spans 15 residues.

This chain connects TRBV5-1 to TRBJ2-7; 7 bases fit TRBD2. The CDR3 covers 16 residues. Germline-derived CDR1 and CDR2 are SGHRS and YFSETQ. The V gene end was trimmed by 1 base and the J gene end by 2 bases; junction bases not matched to a gene: 9. CDR3 protein: CASSLRIAGPAYEQYF. In nucleotides, the CDR3 is TGCGCCAGCAGCTTGAGGATAGCGGGCCCGGCCTACGAGCAGTACTTC.

This chain uses TRBV5-4 with TRBJ2-7; no clear D gene. CDR1 and CDR2 from the germline V gene are SGHNT and YYREEE (reference sequence). The V end was cut by 4 bases, the J end by 1 base, with 15 bases between. There are 15 residues in the CDR3. The CDR3 DNA reads TGTGCCAGCAGCCAGGAACAGTTCGCTTCCTACGAGCAGTACTTC. Protein product: CASSQEQFASYEQYF.

The chain links TRBV9 to TRBJ2-1; TRBD2 is a possible D gene (5 bases). The germline CDR1 and CDR2 sequences are SGDLS and YYNGEE. The V end lost 2 bases, the J end lost 0 bases, and 21 bases lay between the germline ends. The CDR3 extends over 19 amino acids. Here the CDR3 DNA reads TGTGCCAGCAGCGTCGGACTGCCTTCTCAGATTAGCTCCTACAATGAGCAGTTCTTC. Its translation: CASSVGLPSQISSYNEQFF.

This sequence joins TRBV2 and TRBJ2-3, with 14 bases identical to TRBD2. Germline CDR1 reads SNHLY; CDR2 reads FYNNEI. The V and J ends lost 5 bases and 5 bases, in that order; junction bases with no gene match: 6. This CDR3 spans 16 amino acids. The CDR3 spells CASSTGLAGGLDTQYF. As DNA, the CDR3 is TGTGCCAGCAGTACCGGACTAGCGGGGGGCCTAGATACGCAGTATTTT.

The chain is built from TRBV5-1 and TRBJ1-6; TRBD1 matches at 9 bases. The CDR3 extends over 16 amino acids. CDR1 is SGHRS, CDR2 YFSETQ, per germline. After removal of 0 bases from V and 5 bases from J, the junction contained 3 bases not matched to a gene. In DNA, the CDR3 is TGCGCCAGCAGCTTGGCCACAGGGGGCAATAATTCACCCCTCCACTTT. The encoded protein is CASSLATGGNNSPLHF. The variable domain in full, with the rest retrieved from reference TRBV5-1 and TRBJ1-6, is KAGVTQTPRYLIKTRGQQVTLSCSPISGHRSVSWYQQTPGQGLQFLFEYFSETQRNKGNFPGRFSGRQFSNSRSEMNVSTLELGDSALYLCASSLATGGNNSPLHFGNGTRLTVT.

The chain recombines TRBV5-1 with TRBJ1-1; D unclear. Trimming took 0 bases from V and 6 from J, leaving 3 bases between them. Germline values: CDR1 SGHRS, CDR2 YFSETQ. The CDR3 totals 11 residues. CDR3 residues: CASSLGPEAFF. DNA of the CDR3: TGCGCCAGCAGCTTGGGGCCTGAAGCTTTCTTT.

This clone appeared a single time. The chain has TRBV5-1 and TRBJ2-5; 8 positions agree with TRBD2. Germline V gene sequence: CDR1 SGHRS, CDR2 YFSETQ. The CDR3 is made up of 17 amino acids. V lost 0 bases to trimming and J lost 2 bases; unmatched junction nucleotides: 9. CDR3 protein: CASSLDVGRGLQETQYF. The CDR3 DNA reads TGCGCCAGCAGCTTGGATGTCGGGAGGGGCCTACAAGAGACCCAGTACTTC.

This chain links TRBV25-1 with TRBJ1-1; weak D call: TRBD1 (6 bases). Per germline, CDR1 MGHDK and CDR2 SYGVNS. V was clipped by 4 bases and J by 0 bases, with 15 bases between them. The CDR3 has 16 amino acids. The CDR3 loop reads CASSVGEGDMNTEAFF. The CDR3 DNA reads TGTGCCAGCAGTGTAGGTGAGGGGGACATGAACACTGAAGCTTTCTTT.

CDR3 protein: CASSSGLANYNEQFF. The CDR3 DNA reads as TGCGCCAGCAGCTCGGGACTAGCGAACTACAATGAGCAGTTCTTC. The J gene is TRBJ2-1, the V gene TRBV5-1; 10 bases match TRBD2. Trimming took 3 bases from V and 3 from J; bases not matched to a gene: 3. CDR1 is SGHRS and CDR2 is YFSETQ in the germline V gene. The CDR3 sequence is 15 residues long.